The count of the clone carrying this T cell receptor beta chain is one. The germline V gene has CDR1 MNHEY and CDR2 SMNVEV (reference sequence). The CDR3 is 16 amino acids. The V end was cut by 5 bases, the J end by 7 bases, with 20 bases between. In the original analysis: Using reference gene primer amplification, nucleated cell counts were estimated. The assay was immunoSEQ multiplex PCR, and TCRdb's table has in-frame clones only and misses some. V, J and clone size reflect that table, while D and trimming were determined from the DNA. The table lists 89,000 or so clones, approximately 85% of them singletons, with under 15% in the top ten. This sample stems from a study of blood T cell repertoires in COVID-19.

The clonotype was recovered from a human donor in a cohort sampled during active COVID-19. The chain joins TRBV27 to TRBJ2-2, with D possibly matching TRBD1 (6 bases). The sample consisted of peripheral blood. This chain's CDR3 is CASSVRRGGNGGELFF. CDR3 nucleotide sequence: TGTGCCAGCAGTGTGCGGCGAGGGGGAAATGGCGGGGAGCTGTTTTTT.